This T cell receptor (beta chain) was captured by sequencing in a study of monozygotic twins with inflammatory bowel disease. Points on this clonotype: Its antigen is still unknown.

The TCR libraries each used total RNA (around 3,500 ng per library). From its re-call of the 5' RACE reads, TCRdb lists each CDR3 protein once, without DNA. The sample data list some 200,000 distinct CDR3 sequences. This CDR3 is 14 amino acids long. Germline V gives CDR1 MNHNS, CDR2 SASEGT. Findings of the study overall: Limited power may explain why concordant and discordant twins showed no difference in repertoire similarity.

Sequencing was carried out using blood. The TCR originated in a human donor with ulcerative colitis or Crohn's disease, or a healthy co-twin of an affected twin (not recorded which). The chain employs TRBV6-1 and TRBJ2-5; no DNA is available, so the TRBD2 call from TCRdb remains unchecked. CDR3 in amino acids: CASSERRGEETQYF.